A single sample gave rise to the 15 T cell receptor beta chains below, sequenced in a study of patients and donors after allogeneic stem cell transplantation. TCRdb fed the RT-PCR reads into MiXCR, producing one record per CDR3 protein. Of 390,000 or so distinct CDR3 sequences in the sample, approximately 16% were seen once. The source material was blood, either unsorted or a sorted T cell fraction (not recorded which). The source is a human donor who was either an allogeneic HSCT recipient or a stem cell or donor lymphocyte infusion donor (not recorded which). It is not recorded whose cells these are; they may come from a transplant donor.

This clonotype has just a few counts. This chain links TRBV12-3 or TRBV12-4 with TRBJ2-1; 10 bases fit TRBD1. The V gene end was trimmed by 3 bases and the J gene end by 3 bases; junction bases not matched to a gene: 5. The CDR3 spans 16 residues. The CDR3 sequence is CASSFRTGGDYNEQFF. The CDR3 coding sequence is TGTGCCAGCAGTTTTCGGACAGGGGGAGACTACAATGAGCAGTTCTTC.

The J gene is TRBJ2-2, the V gene TRBV4-3; unclear D gene. V was pared by 4 bases and J by 0 bases, with 18 bases between. This CDR3 has 18 amino acids. In germline, CDR1 is LGHNA, CDR2 YSLEER. The CDR3 DNA follows: TGCGCCAGCAGCCGAAACGCCGGCGGAATAGCGAACACCGGGGAGCTGTTTTTT. Protein product: CASSRNAGGIANTGELFF.

The chain links TRBV3-1 to TRBJ1-4; D gene ambiguous. Trimming stripped 1 base from V and 7 bases from J, with 10 bases between. Germline V gives CDR1 LGHDT, CDR2 YNNKEL (reference sequence). CDR3 length: 14 residues. CDR3 sequence: CASSQGWRGEKLFF. The CDR3 region has the DNA TGTGCCAGCAGCCAAGGTTGGCGGGGTGAAAAACTGTTTTTT.

The sample holds a few counts of this clonotype. V and J are TRBV4-3 and TRBJ2-7, with TRBD1 matching 9 bases. Trimming removed 0 bases from V and 5 bases from J; junction bases left unmatched: 5. Germline lookup yields CDR1 LGHNA and CDR2 YSLEER. This CDR3 region has 15 residues. CDR3 DNA sequence: TGCGCCAGCAGCCAAGAACAGGGGGCTCAGGACGAGCAGTACTTC. Translation gives CASSQEQGAQDEQYF.

CDR3 residues: CASSQALPGQADTQYF. The CDR3 bases are TGTGCCAGCAGCCAAGCACTCCCGGGGCAAGCAGATACGCAGTATTTT. The chain joins TRBV3-1 to TRBJ2-3; D is perhaps TRBD1 or TRBD2 (5 bases each). The V and J ends lost 1 base and 4 bases respectively, with 15 bases between them. This CDR3 comprises 16 residues. CDR1 is LGHDT and CDR2 is YNNKEL in the germline V gene (reference sequence).

The rearrangement joins TRBV30 to TRBJ2-2; D is unclear. Germline lookup yields CDR1 GTSNPN and CDR2 SVGIG (reference sequence). Trimming left V 0 bases short and J 7 bases short, with 12 bases between. This CDR3 has 14 amino acids. The CDR3 bases are TGTGCCTGGAGTGTACGTGGGCTGGGCGGGGAGCTGTTTTTT. This encodes CAWSVRGLGGELFF.

This clonotype was seen many times. This chain joins TRBV7-2 and TRBJ2-7; D is undetermined. The CDR3 has 11 residues. CDR1 is SGHTA, CDR2 FQGNSA, per germline. V was shortened by 5 bases and J by 1 base, with 3 bases between the two germline ends. The CDR3 DNA reads TGTGCCAGCAGCGTGTCCTACGAGCAGTACTTC. It is translated as CASSVSYEQYF.

This clonotype has at least ten counts. The V and J genes are TRBV15 and TRBJ2-1; unclear D gene. Trimming stripped 0 bases from V and 1 base from J, with 7 bases between. This CDR3 has 15 residues. Per germline, CDR1 LNHNV and CDR2 YYDKDF (reference sequence). The CDR3 region has the DNA TGTGCCACCAGCAGAGATGGGAAGTCCTACAATGAGCAGTTCTTC. Translating it yields CATSRDGKSYNEQFF.

The chain carries TRBV24-1 and TRBJ2-2; D not resolved. V lost 2 bases and J 0 bases, leaving 6 bases between the germline ends. CDR3 length: 15 residues. Germline CDR1 is KGHDR and CDR2 is SFDVKD. The CDR3 DNA sequence: TGTGCCACCAGTGATTCTAGGACGAACACCGGGGAGCTGTTTTTT. Its translation: CATSDSRTNTGELFF.

This clonotype turned up a few times. The chain uses TRBV2 and TRBJ2-5, with 8 bases lining up with TRBD1. The CDR3 is 14 residues long. Germline loops: CDR1 SNHLY, CDR2 FYNNEI. The V and J ends lost 6 bases and 1 base, in that order; junction bases with no gene match: 4. The CDR3: CASRFDRGQETQYF. The CDR3 DNA sequence: TGTGCCAGCAGATTTGACAGGGGCCAAGAGACCCAGTACTTC.

This clonotype showed up many times. The rearrangement uses TRBV12-3 or TRBV12-4 and TRBJ2-3; D is uncertain. V lost 3 bases, J lost 3 bases, and 13 bases lay in between. The CDR3 totals 15 residues. CDR3 region: CASSFDRLPTDTQYF. The CDR3 DNA follows: TGTGCCAGCAGTTTTGATCGGCTTCCTACAGATACGCAGTATTTT.

This clonotype has ten or more counts. The rearrangement uses TRBV4-3 and TRBJ1-1, with D possibly TRBD1 on 6 matching bases. Germline V gene data show CDR1 as LGHNA and CDR2 as YSLEER. Between the trimmed V and J ends, which lost 3 bases and 0 bases, there was a span of 14 bases. The CDR3 runs to 16 residues. The CDR3 loop reads CASSHRGESMNTEAFF. CDR3 coding DNA: TGCGCCAGCAGCCATAGGGGGGAGAGCATGAACACTGAAGCTTTCTTT.

The V call is TRBV7-3, the J call TRBJ1-2; 10 nucleotides match TRBD1. V dropped 5 bases and J dropped 3; count of bases not matched to a gene: 6. CDR3 length: 15 amino acids. Germline V CDR1 and CDR2: SGHTA, FQGTGA. CDR3 DNA: TGTGCCAGCAGCACAACCGGGACAGGGGACTATGGCTACACCTTC. Amino acids: CASSTTGTGDYGYTF.

The chain is built from TRBV20-1 and TRBJ2-3, with D unresolved. Germline values: CDR1 DFQATT, CDR2 SNEGSKA (reference sequence). The CDR3 runs to 13 residues. V was pared by 6 bases and J by 2 bases, with 12 bases between. Here the CDR3 reads CSAKDHYTDTQYF. The CDR3, as DNA: TGCAGTGCAAAAGACCATTACACAGATACGCAGTATTTT.

V gene TRBV5-1 combines with J gene TRBJ2-3; 8 nucleotides match TRBD2. CDR1 and CDR2 (germline): SGHRS, YFSETQ. The V segment lost 4 bases and the J segment 5 bases; nucleotides outside the gene matches: 15. The CDR3 contains 17 residues. The CDR3 bases are TGCGCCAGCAGCGCCCTTTTGGACGGGGGGGCAGGAGATACGCAGTATTTT. Translating it yields CASSALLDGGAGDTQYF.